The clone carrying this T cell receptor (beta chain) was counted only a few times. Antigen: not known. This entry is derived from a study of glioma-infiltrating T cells after dendritic cell vaccination. Points from the study as a whole: Few patients contributed both blood and tumor specimens.

Up to 2 ug genomic DNA was used for TCRB CDR3 amplification. Clones were sequenced by immunoSEQ multiplex PCR, and TCRdb holds only the in-frame ones, with some missing. The sample carries over 80,000 clones, more than 80% recorded once. Time point indicated: after dendritic cell vaccination, including at tumor progression/relapse. The V and J ends lost 4 bases and 1 base respectively, with 11 bases between them. The CDR3 sequence is 15 residues long. Germline lookup yields CDR1 SGHDT and CDR2 YYEEEE. Here the sequenced sample was blood, taken after dendritic cell vaccination. The chain uses TRBV5-6 and TRBJ2-2; D unresolved. This clonotype was sampled from a human donor with glioblastoma. CDR3 region: CASSHRLRNTGELFF. The CDR3, as DNA: TGTGCCAGCAGCCACCGACTCCGGAACACCGGGGAGCTGTTTTTT.